This T cell receptor (beta chain) was sequenced in a study of cytomegalovirus exposure and HLA in healthy donors. Study-level results: Rarity characterized most TCR sequences, yet some public TCRs appeared in many donors.

A note on this clone: Its specificity is not known.

The PCR contained 60 Vbeta and 13 Jbeta primers. Profiled with immunoSEQ multiplex PCR; TCRdb holds only in-frame clones, not every one. The sample lists about 120,000 clones; roughly 82% were seen once. Per the germline V gene, CDR1 is PRHDT and CDR2 is FYEKMQ (reference sequence). V was pared by 5 bases and J by 5 bases, with 12 bases between. The CDR3 contains 13 residues. The chain employs TRBV13 and TRBJ2-5; no definite D call. The receptor was derived from a male donor in good health and CMV-seropositive. Sequencing used PBMCs. CDR3 DNA: TGTGCCAGCAGCCCCGAGCGAATGGAGACCCAGTACTTC. It yields the protein CASSPERMETQYF.